The sequence of this TCR beta chain was determined in a study of cytomegalovirus exposure and HLA in healthy donors. Trimming removed 5 bases from V and 14 bases from J, with 19 bases in between. Germline V gene lookup returns CDR1 SGHVS and CDR2 FQNEAQ. The CDR3 runs to 14 residues. This table comes from immunoSEQ multiplex PCR, and its TCRdb copy is limited to in-frame clones, with some not included. The table lists over 100,000 clones, 89% of them singletons. The chain combines TRBV7-8 with TRBJ1-6, with unresolved D. This sequence originates from a woman in her late teens or twenties in good health and CMV-seronegative. Input material: PBMCs. The CDR3 region is CASSPWESGIALHF. CDR3 coding DNA: TGTGCCAGCAGCCCGTGGGAGTCGGGGATTGCCCTCCACTTT.